This TCR beta chain comes out of a study of Graves' ophthalmopathy and Graves' hyperthyroidism. Amplification from RNA transcripts yielded the TCR beta CDR3 regions. First-round RT-PCR relied on HTBI primers, and a second-round multiplex PCR came next. One entry per CDR3 protein results from TCRdb running MiXCR on the multiplex PCR reads. Among some 350,000 distinct CDR3 sequences, 17% were seen once, and the ten largest hold 2.4%. The CDR3 is made up of 15 amino acids. Germline V lookup: CDR1 LNHNV, CDR2 YYDKDF (reference sequence). V was shortened by 0 bases and J by 4 bases, with 10 bases between the two germline ends. This clonotype has ten or more counts. PBMCs were density-gradient isolated from around 11 ml fresh blood.

This chain uses TRBV15 with TRBJ1-5, with no clear D. This clonotype originated in an adult woman with stable Graves' hyperthyroidism. The material sequenced was peripheral blood. DNA of the CDR3: TGTGCCACCAGCAGAGATAAGGCCCATAATCAGCCCCAGCATTTT. It specifies CATSRDKAHNQPQHF.